The 27 T cell receptor beta chains below come from one sample, sequenced in a study of CD8 T cells in Susac syndrome. Random hexamers were used to reverse transcribe an amount of about 0.5 to 1 ug RNA. One entry per CDR3 protein, called by TCRdb with MiXCR from the immunoSEQ multiplex PCR reads. Among about 120,000 distinct CDR3 sequences listed, around 95% were seen once. The sequenced sample was CD4+ T cells from PBMCs. The receptor set was obtained from a human donor in good health.

The chain couples TRBV4-3 to TRBJ1-2; 7 positions match TRBD1. J gave up 7 bases and V 0 bases, and 2 bases lay outside the gene matches. Germline V lookup: CDR1 LGHNA, CDR2 YSLEER. This CDR3 has 13 amino acids. The CDR3 loop reads CASSQDRGAGYTF. CDR3 in DNA: TGCGCCAGCAGCCAAGACAGGGGGGCTGGCTACACCTTC.

The rearrangement joins TRBV28 to TRBJ1-2; 8 bases are shared with TRBD1. CDR3 length: 16 residues. CDR1 and CDR2 from the germline V gene are MDHEN and SYDVKM. J lost 0 bases, V lost 5 bases, and 8 bases had no gene match. The CDR3 here is CASSMIWDRTNYGYTF. In nucleotides, the CDR3 is TGTGCCAGCAGTATGATATGGGACAGGACTAACTATGGCTACACCTTC.

The rearrangement links TRBV6-2 or TRBV6-3 to TRBJ2-7, with 10 positions matching TRBD1. CDR1 and CDR2 from the germline V gene are MNHEY and SVGEGT. The CDR3 is 15 residues long. Losses at the gene ends were 10 bases for V and 0 bases for J; bases not matched to a gene: 9. CDR3 loop: CATLRDRGYSYEQYF. The CDR3 nucleotides are TGTGCCACTCTCCGGGACAGGGGTTACTCCTACGAGCAGTACTTC.

V and J are TRBV5-4 and TRBJ2-4; possibly TRBD1 for D (6 bases). CDR1 SGHNT and CDR2 YYREEE come from the germline V gene (reference sequence). The germline V and J ends were trimmed by 1 base and 2 bases, with 10 bases remaining between them. The CDR3 runs to 15 residues. CDR3 bases: TGTGCCAGCAGCTTGAAGGGGGAAACCAAAAACATTCAGTACTTC. Translating it yields CASSLKGETKNIQYF.

This rearrangement joins TRBV5-1 to TRBJ2-5, with 7 bases aligning to TRBD2. From germline, CDR1 is SGHRS and CDR2 YFSETQ. The ends lost 0 bases at V and 5 bases at J; junction bases unmatched: 10. The CDR3 is 16 residues long. The CDR3, as DNA: TGCGCCAGCAGCTTGGAGTCTGCGGGAGAGGGGGAGACCCAGTACTTC. Amino acids: CASSLESAGEGETQYF.

The V call is TRBV18, the J call TRBJ1-1, with D possibly matching TRBD1 (5 bases). From germline, CDR1 is KGHSH and CDR2 LQKENI. The CDR3 has 14 amino acids. V gave up 4 bases and J gave up 2 bases, with 11 bases separating them. Written as DNA, the CDR3 is TGTGCCAGCTCACTGACAGAACCTAACACTGAAGCTTTCTTT. Residues: CASSLTEPNTEAFF.

The CDR3 bases are TGTGCCAGTAGTACCCCTGGACTCATCTCCTACAATGAGCAGTTCTTC. Its protein is CASSTPGLISYNEQFF. The rearrangement uses TRBV19 and TRBJ2-1, with a tentative D call TRBD2 (5 bases). This CDR3 is built from 16 residues. V was pared by 4 bases and J by 0 bases, with 13 bases between. Looked up from germline, CDR1 is LNHDA and CDR2 is SQIVND (reference sequence).

This rearrangement joins TRBV10-3 to TRBJ2-1, with TRBD2 matching over 7 bases. The CDR3 contains 14 residues. Trimming cost V 4 bases and J 6 bases; bases outside gene matches: 6. Per the germline V gene, CDR1 is ENHRY and CDR2 is SYGVKD. CDR3 in amino acids: CAISVGGSFNEQFF. The CDR3 DNA sequence: TGTGCCATCAGTGTAGGCGGGAGCTTCAATGAGCAGTTCTTC.

The chain employs TRBV7-9 and TRBJ2-3; D unresolved. Deletions cut 3 bases from V and 5 bases from J, with 3 bases between. The CDR3 runs 11 residues. Germline V CDR1 and CDR2: SEHNR, FQNEAQ (reference sequence). CDR3 in DNA: TGTGCCAGCAGCTTTTTAGATACGCAGTATTTT. Translation: CASSFLDTQYF.

V gene TRBV19 combines with J gene TRBJ2-5, with 8 nucleotides matching TRBD1. The CDR3 has 15 residues. J lost 5 bases, V lost 6 bases, and 11 bases had no gene match. The germline V gene encodes CDR1 LNHDA and CDR2 SQIVND (reference sequence). This CDR3 is CASRRTGPSRETQYF. The CDR3 DNA is TGTGCCAGTAGGAGGACAGGGCCTTCCAGGGAGACCCAGTACTTC.

This rearrangement joins TRBV4-1 to TRBJ2-1; 8 bases match TRBD2. With 4 bases clipped from V and 7 bases from J, the junction kept 9 bases outside the gene matches. This CDR3 region has 15 residues. Germline-derived CDR1 and CDR2 are MGHRA and YSYEKL. The CDR3 loop reads CASSPSAGDWNEQFF. The CDR3 bases are TGCGCCAGCAGCCCTTCAGCGGGAGATTGGAATGAGCAGTTCTTC.

The V gene is TRBV5-6, the J gene TRBJ2-5; the D is unclear. The germline V and J ends were trimmed by 2 bases and 4 bases, with 9 bases remaining between them. The CDR3 totals 13 residues. Germline assignment: CDR1 SGHDT and CDR2 YYEEEE. The CDR3 DNA follows: TGTGCCAGCAGCTTTGATACCCCAGAGACCCAGTACTTC. Encoded protein: CASSFDTPETQYF.

This clonotype was recorded once. The chain carries TRBV10-3 and TRBJ2-1, with D possibly called TRBD1 or TRBD2 (5 bases each). Germline loops: CDR1 ENHRY, CDR2 SYGVKD. Trimming removed 2 bases at V and 3 bases at J, with 26 bases between. The CDR3 consists of 20 residues. This CDR3 is CAISEAAGTGKTYNYNEQFF. CDR3 nucleotides: TGTGCCATCAGTGAGGCTGCCGGGACCGGAAAAACCTATAACTACAATGAGCAGTTCTTC.

J is TRBJ2-5 and V is TRBV5-1; the D gene is possibly TRBD2 (6 bases). This CDR3 contains 14 residues. Germline V lookup: CDR1 SGHRS, CDR2 YFSETQ. The V and J ends lost 4 bases and 2 bases respectively, with 12 bases between them. DNA of the CDR3: TGCGCCAGCAGCCCCGGGAGCACTCAAGAGACCCAGTACTTC. Its protein is CASSPGSTQETQYF. Together with reference TRBV5-1 and TRBJ2-5, the CDR3 gives the full variable domain: KAGVTQTPRYLIKTRGQQVTLSCSPISGHRSVSWYQQTPGQGLQFLFEYFSETQRNKGNFPGRFSGRQFSNSRSEMNVSTLELGDSALYLCASSPGSTQETQYFGPGTRLLVL.

This chain connects TRBV20-1 to TRBJ2-5; TRBD1 might be the D (5 bases). The CDR3 consists of 14 residues. With 6 bases removed from V and 5 bases from J, the gap between germline ends came to 19 bases. CDR1 DFQATT and CDR2 SNEGSKA come from the germline V gene (reference sequence). The CDR3 spells CSAPRSGPMETQYF. The DNA for the CDR3 is TGCAGTGCCCCCCGTTCAGGGCCTATGGAGACCCAGTACTTC.

The chain links TRBV27 to TRBJ1-1, with D perhaps matching TRBD1 (5 bases). V dropped 6 bases and J dropped 2 bases, with 13 bases sitting between them. CDR1 and CDR2 (germline): MNHEY, SMNVEV (reference sequence). The CDR3 has 14 amino acids. CDR3 nucleotide sequence: TGTGCCAGCAGGCTGGGGGTGGAAAACACTGAAGCTTTCTTT. It codes for CASRLGVENTEAFF.

The J gene is TRBJ2-7, the V gene TRBV20-1; tentatively, D is TRBD1 (8 bases). Looked up from germline, CDR1 is DFQATT and CDR2 is SNEGSKA (reference sequence). The CDR3 is 14 amino acids. The V gene lost 3 bases and the J gene lost 2 bases, with 14 bases spanning the gap. The CDR3: CSARDTGGAYEQYF. The CDR3 DNA reads TGCAGTGCTAGGGATACAGGGGGGGCCTACGAGCAGTACTTC.

The chain joins TRBV5-1 to TRBJ1-1; D gene ambiguous. The CDR3 has 17 amino acids. CDR1 is SGHRS, CDR2 YFSETQ, per germline. Trimming removed 2 bases from V and 3 bases from J, with 20 bases in between. CDR3: CASSFFRADDADTEAFF. Here the CDR3 DNA reads TGCGCCAGCAGCTTTTTCCGAGCGGACGACGCGGACACTGAAGCTTTCTTT. The entire variable domain, with the rest obtained from reference TRBV5-1 and TRBJ1-1, is as follows: KAGVTQTPRYLIKTRGQQVTLSCSPISGHRSVSWYQQTPGQGLQFLFEYFSETQRNKGNFPGRFSGRQFSNSRSEMNVSTLELGDSALYLCASSFFRADDADTEAFFGQGTRLTVV.

This chain joins TRBV5-1 and TRBJ2-7; D is tentatively TRBD1 or TRBD2 (5 bases each). V lost 2 bases and J lost 0, with 12 bases in between. Germline loops: CDR1 SGHRS, CDR2 YFSETQ. This CDR3 has 15 amino acids. CDR3 amino acids: CASSLPGRNSYEQYF. DNA of the CDR3: TGCGCCAGCAGCTTACCGGGACGGAACTCCTACGAGCAGTACTTC.

The chain uses TRBV12-3 or TRBV12-4 and TRBJ1-5, with D hard to call. This CDR3 contains 12 residues. V lost 3 bases to trimming and J lost 6 bases, with 6 bases between them. This CDR3 reads CASSLLGQPQHF. The CDR3 DNA reads as TGTGCCAGCAGTTTGCTCGGTCAGCCCCAGCATTTT.

V and J are TRBV7-6 and TRBJ2-3; possibly TRBD1 or TRBD2 for D (5 bases each). The germline V and J ends were trimmed by 1 base and 0 bases, with 14 bases remaining between them. Per the germline V gene, CDR1 is SGHVS and CDR2 is FNYEAQ. The CDR3 runs to 17 residues. The CDR3: CASSLVQAAVSTDTQYF. CDR3 bases: TGTGCCAGCAGCTTAGTACAGGCAGCGGTTAGCACAGATACGCAGTATTTT.

This clonotype has just one count. The chain recombines TRBV19 with TRBJ2-1; D possibly corresponds to TRBD1 (6 bases). Per germline, CDR1 LNHDA and CDR2 SQIVND (reference sequence). Trimming stripped 8 bases from V and 8 bases from J, with 16 bases between. This CDR3 has 13 residues. In nucleotides, the CDR3 is TGTGCCAGTTCAAACAGGGCGAGGGATGAGCAGTTCTTC. Its translation is CASSNRARDEQFF.

The CDR3 sequence is CAMSFGARETQYF. CDR3 coding DNA: TGTGCCATGTCCTTCGGGGCGAGGGAGACCCAGTACTTC. This chain uses TRBV10-3 with TRBJ2-5; D tentatively fits TRBD1 or TRBD2 (5 bases each). Germline V CDR1 and CDR2: ENHRY, SYGVKD. The CDR3 spans 13 residues. With 9 bases removed from V and 5 bases from J, the gap between germline ends came to 16 bases.

The rearrangement joins TRBV7-8 to TRBJ2-1, with TRBD1 identical over 9 bases. The CDR3 is 14 amino acids. Unmatched junction bases numbered 3, after V lost 2 bases and J lost 7 bases. From germline, CDR1 is SGHVS and CDR2 FQNEAQ. The CDR3 DNA sequence: TGTGCCAGCAGCTTACGGACAGGGGTAAATGAGCAGTTCTTC. Its protein is CASSLRTGVNEQFF. Together with reference TRBV7-8 and TRBJ2-1, the CDR3 gives the full variable domain: GAGVSQSPRYKVAKRGQDVALRCDPISGHVSLFWYQQALGQGPEFLTYFQNEAQLDKSGLPSDRFFAERPEGSVSTLKIQRTQQEDSAVYLCASSLRTGVNEQFFGPGTRLTVL.

This clonotype occurred once. V gene TRBV18 combines with J gene TRBJ2-1; D possibly corresponds to TRBD1 (6 bases). CDR3 length: 14 amino acids. Germline-derived CDR1 and CDR2 are KGHSH and LQKENI. With 2 bases removed from V and 8 bases from J, the gap between germline ends came to 13 bases. CDR3 DNA sequence: TGTGCCAGCTCACCAGTGGGTGGGGGCGATGAGCAGTTCTTC. Translating it yields CASSPVGGGDEQFF.

This chain connects TRBV11-2 to TRBJ2-5; 11 bases align to TRBD2. The CDR3 runs 15 residues. CDR1 is SGHAT, CDR2 FQNNGV, per germline. The trim removed 3 bases at V and 3 bases at J, leaving 3 bases unmatched. CDR3 loop: CASSFTTSGKETQYF. The CDR3 DNA is TGTGCCAGCAGCTTCACGACTAGCGGGAAAGAGACCCAGTACTTC.

J is TRBJ1-2 and V is TRBV19; 10 nucleotides align to TRBD1. The CDR3 length is 14 residues. The V segment lost 7 bases and the J segment 3 bases; nucleotides outside the gene matches: 5. Germline V lookup: CDR1 LNHDA, CDR2 SQIVND (reference sequence). Here the CDR3 DNA reads TGTGCCAGTATTTCTGGACAGGGGGACTATGGCTACACCTTC. It encodes CASISGQGDYGYTF.